Presented here are 14 T cell receptor beta chains from one specimen sequenced in a study of identical twins. One entry per CDR3 protein, called by TCRdb with MiXCR from the 5' RACE reads. Of 700,000 or so distinct CDR3 sequences listed, 8.6% are singletons. In addition, the sample was reused for a study of yellow fever vaccine responses in identical twins.

The source material was PBMCs. These TCRs come from a woman under 30 in good health.

This chain uses TRBV12-3 or TRBV12-4 with TRBJ1-1; weak D call: TRBD1 (6 bases). This CDR3 is built from 12 residues. V was clipped by 0 bases and J by 8 bases, with 7 bases between them. The CDR3 DNA is TGTGCCAGCAGTTTAGCCAGGGGCGAAGCTTTCTTT. This gives the protein CASSLARGEAFF.

This clonotype was found a few times. The chain carries TRBV11-1 and TRBJ2-1, with D tentatively TRBD1 (7 bases). Trimming cost V 2 bases and J 0 bases, with 20 bases left between them. The CDR3 consists of 19 residues. Germline V gene lookup returns CDR1 SGHAT and CDR2 FQDESV (reference sequence). The CDR3 loop is CASSLYSGDRQSSYNEQFF. CDR3 sequence (DNA): TGTGCCAGCAGCTTATACTCGGGGGACAGACAAAGCTCCTACAATGAGCAGTTCTTC.

V usage is TRBV28 and J usage is TRBJ1-2; TRBD1 is a possible D gene (5 bases). Trimming shortened V by 5 bases and J by 3 bases, and 25 bases separated the two germline ends. Germline CDR1 and CDR2: MDHEN and SYDVKM. This CDR3 has 18 amino acids. The CDR3 loop reads CASSPGILRQPRDYGYTF. The DNA for the CDR3 is TGTGCCAGCAGTCCGGGGATCTTAAGGCAACCCAGGGACTATGGCTACACCTTC.

The sample holds a few counts of this clonotype. The chain carries TRBV20-1 and TRBJ2-3, with TRBD1 matching over 8 bases. CDR1 is DFQATT and CDR2 is SNEGSKA in the germline V gene (reference sequence). V dropped 3 bases and J dropped 4; count of bases not matched to a gene: 9. CDR3 size: 15 residues. The CDR3 loop reads CSARDRVPGPDTQYF. The CDR3, as DNA: TGCAGTGCTAGGGACAGGGTTCCGGGACCAGATACGCAGTATTTT.

There are many counts of this clonotype. The J gene is TRBJ2-2, the V gene TRBV7-8; tentative D call: TRBD2 (7 bases). Trimming removed 7 bases from V and 6 bases from J, with 18 bases in between. The CDR3 loop spans 15 amino acids. Germline V gene sequence: CDR1 SGHVS, CDR2 FQNEAQ. The CDR3 DNA reads as TGTGCCAGCACCACTCGGGGGGCGGGGTCCGGGGAGCTGTTTTTT. Protein: CASTTRGAGSGELFF.

Only a few counts were recorded for this clonotype. The chain couples TRBV7-3 to TRBJ2-1; D perhaps matches TRBD1 (7 bases). Trimming cost V 5 bases and J 3 bases, with 14 bases left between them. CDR1 is SGHTA, CDR2 FQGTGA, per germline. This CDR3 is built from 15 residues. This CDR3 reads CASSLNRGLYNEQFF. The CDR3, as DNA: TGTGCCAGCAGCCTAAACAGGGGACTCTACAATGAGCAGTTCTTC. Looking up the rest from reference TRBV7-3 and TRBJ2-1 gives the full variable domain: GAGVSQTPSNKVTEKGKYVELRCDPISGHTALYWYRQSLGQGPEFLIYFQGTGAADDSGLPNDRFFAVRPEGSVSTLKIQRTERGDSAVYLCASSLNRGLYNEQFFGPGTRLTVL.

This clonotype was seen a handful of times. The chain recombines TRBV6-1 with TRBJ1-1; D not resolved. Germline CDR1 MNHNS, CDR2 SASEGT. Trimming left V 1 base short and J 5 bases short, with 11 bases between. The CDR3 extends over 14 amino acids. CDR3 protein: CASSEDTYRTEAFF. CDR3 nucleotide sequence: TGTGCCAGCAGTGAAGACACCTACCGGACTGAAGCTTTCTTT.

The rearrangement uses TRBV15 and TRBJ2-5, with D hard to call. The CDR3 is made up of 13 amino acids. Trimming removed 4 bases at V and 1 base at J, with 7 bases between. Germline assignment: CDR1 LNHNV and CDR2 YYDKDF (reference sequence). The chain's CDR3 is CATSTTLQETQYF. The CDR3 nucleotides read TGTGCCACCAGCACAACACTCCAAGAGACCCAGTACTTC.

The genes are TRBV4-2 and TRBJ2-1; TRBD2 aligns across 8 bases. Per germline, CDR1 LGHNA and CDR2 YNFKEQ. This CDR3 has 18 residues. Trimming cost V 1 base and J 3 bases; bases outside gene matches: 11. The CDR3: CASSQADKSAGGYNEQFF. In DNA, the CDR3 is TGTGCCAGCAGCCAAGCAGATAAATCGGCGGGAGGCTACAATGAGCAGTTCTTC.

This clonotype occurred many times. The chain carries TRBV6-5 and TRBJ1-1; D call uncertain. Germline V gives CDR1 MNHEY, CDR2 SVGAGI. This CDR3 comprises 13 residues. The V end was cut by 0 bases, the J end by 5 bases, with 7 bases between. The CDR3 DNA reads as TGTGCCAGCAGTTACTCGTTCGGGACTGAAGCTTTCTTT. Protein product: CASSYSFGTEAFF.

The rearrangement links TRBV5-1 to TRBJ2-7; D uncertain. Germline CDR1 is SGHRS and CDR2 is YFSETQ. The V and J ends lost 0 bases and 3 bases respectively, with 10 bases between them. This CDR3 contains 14 residues. CDR3 nucleotide sequence: TGCGCCAGCAGCTTGGAATTCCGCAACTACGAGCAGTACTTC. Translation gives CASSLEFRNYEQYF.

In this sample, this clonotype turned up many times. This chain links TRBV7-2 with TRBJ2-1; 8 nucleotides align to TRBD2. CDR1 SGHTA and CDR2 FQGNSA come from the germline V gene. This CDR3 has 15 amino acids. The trim removed 5 bases at V and 3 bases at J, leaving 6 bases unmatched. The CDR3 coding sequence is TGTGCCAGCAGCCCCCGCAGCGGGGGCTACAATGAGCAGTTCTTC. Protein: CASSPRSGGYNEQFF.

The sample holds a few counts of this clonotype. CDR3 sequence (DNA): TGTGCCAGCAGCTTATGGCTAGAGACCCACAATGAGCAGTTCTTC. It specifies CASSLWLETHNEQFF. The rearrangement links TRBV11-2 to TRBJ2-1, with D unresolved. The CDR3 spans 15 residues. V lost 2 bases, J lost 5 bases, and 13 bases lay in between. From germline, CDR1 is SGHAT and CDR2 FQNNGV.

The chain couples TRBV4-2 to TRBJ2-1, with 13 bases fitting TRBD2. CDR1 and CDR2 from the germline V gene are LGHNA and YNFKEQ. J gave up 8 bases and V 1 base, and 5 bases lay outside the gene matches. This CDR3 spans 16 amino acids. The CDR3 region is CASSQGLAGGNHEQFF. The CDR3 coding sequence is TGTGCCAGCAGCCAAGGACTAGCGGGAGGAAACCATGAGCAGTTCTTC.